This T cell receptor beta chain originates from a study of shared clonotypes between healthy human individuals. Here immunoSEQ multiplex PCR was the method, and the copy in TCRdb shows in-frame clones only, minus some. The table has about 2.4 million clones, roughly 93% seen once; the top ten hold roughly 0.36%. V dropped 4 bases and J dropped 2; count of bases not matched to a gene: 5. Germline V gene lookup returns CDR1 LNHDA and CDR2 SQIVND (reference sequence). The CDR3 has 16 amino acids. All donors qualified as healthy HIV-negative adults and had experienced no recent acute infections or vaccinations. Only Caucasian adults living in Nashville, Tennessee made up the donor group.

The rearrangement uses TRBV19 and TRBJ2-2, with 9 bases that match TRBD2. The source is a man younger than 35 in good health. Some clones in this sample may be carry-over from other donors' samples. The sample comprised naive CD4+ T cells from PBMCs. Subset: CD45RA+ positively selected. CDR3 DNA sequence: TGTGCCAGTAGTAGTCTAGCGGGACGAAACACCGGGGAGCTGTTTTTT. Its protein product is CASSSLAGRNTGELFF.